The rows below give T cell receptor beta chains drawn from one sample of a study of blood T cell repertoires in COVID-19. The repertoire was sequenced with immunoSEQ multiplex PCR; TCRdb's copy has only in-frame clones and lacks some. This sample has 250,000 to 350,000 clones, with 70% to 90% found just once. Sequencing used peripheral blood. The receptors derive from a man aged 18 to 30 with active or convalescent COVID-19. Both conserved end residues are trimmed from each CDR3. A D gene is named only where the DNA matches it firmly. Rows may omit the clone size; those that give it use once, few, many or a size class.

>TRBJ2-4|.|TRBV14|.
ASSPLQEDIQY
>TRBJ1-6|.|TRBV7-8|.
ASSLFDHSSNSPLH
>TRBJ2-2|.|TRBV7-2|.
ASSARQTFTGELF
>TRBJ2-5|.|TRBV11-3|.
ASSLNREETQY
>TRBJ2-2|.|TRBV7-9|TRBD2
ASSFTAGPIGGELF
>TRBJ2-2|.|TRBV6-5|.
AIQANTGELF
>TRBJ1-2|.|TRBV19|.
ASSTHHIRKEGINYGYT
>TRBJ2-7|.|TRBV11-3|.
ASSPGPGRDSYEQY
>TRBJ2-1|.|TRBV19|TRBD2
ASSTSGVEQF
>TRBJ1-2|few|TRBV5-1|TRBD1
ASSPGQGDYGYT